The 22 T cell receptor beta chains presented below share a single source sample, sequenced in a study of blood T cell repertoires in COVID-19. TCRdb's copy holds only in-frame clones and misses some; the assay was immunoSEQ multiplex PCR. This sample has around 280,000 clones, with 85% found just once. Specimen: peripheral blood. The receptor set was obtained from a woman between 50 and 59 years old with active or convalescent COVID-19.

This CDR3 reads CASSWGQGANTEAFF. For the CDR3, the DNA is TGTGCCAGCAGTTGGGGTCAAGGGGCGAACACTGAAGCTTTCTTT. The chain recombines TRBV6-5 with TRBJ1-1; D is possibly TRBD1 (5 bases). Trimming cost V 4 bases and J 1 base, with 13 bases left between them. CDR1 and CDR2 (germline): MNHEY, SVGAGI. The CDR3 contains 15 residues.

The V and J genes are TRBV6-2 or TRBV6-3 and TRBJ1-2; D not resolved. This CDR3 region has 17 residues. The V end lost 1 base, the J end lost 4 bases, and 19 bases lay between the germline ends. Looked up from germline, CDR1 is MNHEY and CDR2 is SVGEGT. CDR3 coding DNA: TGTGCCAGCAGTTACTTATCCTTGAGAGGGCACGGCTATGGCTACACCTTC. This sequence encodes CASSYLSLRGHGYGYTF.

This clone appeared a single time. The rearrangement uses TRBV20-1 and TRBJ2-1, with no clear D. This CDR3 has 11 amino acids. The ends were cut back, 2 bases at V and 4 bases at J, with 3 bases in the middle. Germline-derived CDR1 and CDR2 are DFQATT and SNEGSKA (reference sequence). The CDR3 here is CSARQYNEQFF. CDR3 coding DNA: TGCAGTGCTAGACAATACAATGAGCAGTTCTTC.

The genes are TRBV6-1 and TRBJ1-4; TRBD1 aligns across 8 bases. Germline-derived CDR1 and CDR2 are MNHNS and SASEGT. V trimming: 1 base; J trimming: 9 bases; junction bases outside the gene matches: 7. The CDR3 spans 15 residues. For the CDR3, the DNA is TGTGCCAGCAGTGAAGGATACAGGGGGTTGCAAAAACTGTTTTTT. This gives the protein CASSEGYRGLQKLFF.

This clone was counted only a few times. This rearrangement joins TRBV6-5 to TRBJ2-1; 9 nucleotides align to TRBD2. V trimming: 5 bases; J trimming: 7 bases; junction bases outside the gene matches: 6. The germline V gene encodes CDR1 MNHEY and CDR2 SVGAGI. CDR3 size: 14 residues. The chain's CDR3 is CASSPGLAINEQFF. The CDR3 nucleotides read TGTGCCAGCAGTCCCGGACTAGCGATAAATGAGCAGTTCTTC.

The V gene is TRBV27, the J gene TRBJ1-2; 9 bases line up with TRBD1. Germline V lookup: CDR1 MNHEY, CDR2 SMNVEV (reference sequence). The V and J ends lost 5 bases and 8 bases, in that order; junction bases with no gene match: 9. CDR3 size: 14 residues. CDR3 residues: CASSPTGGREGYTF. The DNA for the CDR3 is TGTGCCAGCAGTCCCACAGGGGGCCGGGAGGGCTACACCTTC.

This chain links TRBV18 with TRBJ1-3; D uncertain. Trimming left V 2 bases short and J 0 bases short, with 11 bases between. The CDR3 sequence is 16 residues long. Germline loops: CDR1 KGHSH, CDR2 LQKENI. The CDR3 nucleotides are TGTGCCAGCTCACCAGGGAGTTCGGGCTCTGGAAACACCATATATTTT. Its translation: CASSPGSSGSGNTIYF.

This clone was counted only a few times. V and J are TRBV28 and TRBJ1-1; TRBD1 matches 7 bases. This CDR3 has 13 residues. The germline V gene encodes CDR1 MDHEN and CDR2 SYDVKM. After removal of 5 bases from V and 5 bases from J, the junction contained 5 bases not matched to a gene. The chain's CDR3 is CASSEQGRTEAFF. In DNA, the CDR3 is TGTGCCAGCAGTGAACAGGGGCGGACTGAAGCTTTCTTT.

This clone was recorded a few times. The gene calls are TRBV6-2 or TRBV6-3 and TRBJ2-5; 7 bases align to TRBD2. The CDR3 length is 16 residues. V lost 6 bases to trimming and J lost 1 base; unmatched junction nucleotides: 11. Germline loops: CDR1 MNHEY, CDR2 SVGEGT. Here the CDR3 DNA reads TGTGCCAGCAGCCCCGGCCCGCGGGAGACCCAAGAGACCCAGTACTTC. This translates into CASSPGPRETQETQYF.

V and J are TRBV28 and TRBJ2-5, with D perhaps matching TRBD1 (5 bases). The V gene lost 2 bases and the J gene lost 4 bases, with 11 bases spanning the gap. Germline V gene sequence: CDR1 MDHEN, CDR2 SYDVKM. There are 14 residues in the CDR3. The CDR3 here is CASSLGAPGETQYF. In DNA, the CDR3 is TGTGCCAGCAGTTTAGGGGCCCCGGGAGAGACCCAGTACTTC.

The chain uses TRBV7-2 and TRBJ2-2, with D maybe TRBD1 (6 bases). Trimming removed 5 bases at V and 1 base at J, with 20 bases between. This CDR3 spans 18 amino acids. Germline values: CDR1 SGHTA, CDR2 FQGNSA. CDR3 DNA: TGTGCCAGCAGCCCTGAGGGGGTCGGACTCCTGAACACCGGGGAGCTGTTTTTT. The encoded protein is CASSPEGVGLLNTGELFF.

J is TRBJ2-3 and V is TRBV4-1, with 12 bases identical to TRBD2. Germline V lookup: CDR1 MGHRA, CDR2 YSYEKL. This CDR3 contains 15 residues. V dropped 4 bases and J dropped 3; count of bases not matched to a gene: 2. The CDR3 loop reads CASSLGLAGTDTQYF. CDR3 sequence (DNA): TGCGCCAGCAGCCTCGGACTAGCGGGAACAGATACGCAGTATTTT.

The chain combines TRBV5-6 with TRBJ2-1; 10 bases are a match to TRBD1. V gave up 2 bases and J gave up 12 bases; unmatched junction bases: 11. This CDR3 is built from 15 residues. Germline CDR1 reads SGHDT; CDR2 reads YYEEEE. The CDR3 coding sequence is TGTGCCAGCAGCTTTAACCCACGGGACAGGGGAGGGCAGTTCTTC. Its protein is CASSFNPRDRGGQFF.

Turning to this clone: Distinct nucleotide sequences in the sample also encode this CDR3. The genes are TRBV5-1 and TRBJ2-3; 11 bases are a match to TRBD2. The CDR3 is 15 residues long. V shed 4 bases, J shed 5 bases, and the junction held 6 bases outside the gene matches. Germline V gene sequence: CDR1 SGHRS, CDR2 YFSETQ. CDR3 sequence (DNA): TGCGCCAGCAGCCCCACTAGCGGGAGTCGAGATACGCAGTATTTT. Amino acids: CASSPTSGSRDTQYF.

The V and J genes are TRBV9 and TRBJ2-7; D is unclear. The CDR3 extends over 14 amino acids. Trimming left V 1 base short and J 5 bases short, with 13 bases between. Germline V gene sequence: CDR1 SGDLS, CDR2 YYNGEE. For the CDR3, the DNA is TGTGCCAGCAGCGTAAGACTTCTCCCCGACGAGCAGTACTTC. This codes for CASSVRLLPDEQYF.

Written as DNA, the CDR3 is TGCAGTGCTAGTCTGCTAGCGGGAGGATACGAGCAGTACTTC. Residues: CSASLLAGGYEQYF. The chain joins TRBV20-1 to TRBJ2-7; 11 bases match TRBD2. The V gene's germline CDR1 is DFQATT and CDR2 SNEGSKA (reference sequence). V gave up 3 bases and J gave up 4 bases; unmatched junction bases: 5. This CDR3 comprises 14 residues.

This chain links TRBV28 with TRBJ2-3; 9 bases are shared with TRBD1. The J segment lost 3 bases and the V segment lost 4 bases, leaving 5 bases of the junction unmatched. Germline V CDR1 and CDR2: MDHEN, SYDVKM. CDR3 size: 15 residues. The CDR3 sequence: CASSSTGGETDTQYF. As DNA, the CDR3 is TGTGCCAGCAGTTCGACAGGGGGGGAAACAGATACGCAGTATTTT.

The gene calls are TRBV5-8 and TRBJ2-5; TRBD2 matches 7 bases. Germline loops: CDR1 SGHTS, CDR2 YDEGEE. The CDR3 is 16 amino acids. After removal of 0 bases from V and 1 base from J, the junction contained 6 bases not matched to a gene. The CDR3 nucleotides read TGTGCCAGCAGCTTGGGGCTAGCGGACCTCCAAGAGACCCAGTACTTC. As protein: CASSLGLADLQETQYF.

The V gene is TRBV28, the J gene TRBJ1-2, with TRBD1 matching over 10 bases. Germline-derived CDR1 and CDR2 are MDHEN and SYDVKM. The length of the CDR3 is 15 residues. V shed 6 bases and J 8 bases; nucleotides not matched to a gene: 12. CDR3 bases: TGTGCCAGCAGGTCCCCCGGGACAGGGGCTTTAGGCTACACCTTC. Its protein is CASRSPGTGALGYTF.

The J gene is TRBJ2-3, the V gene TRBV6-6, with D perhaps TRBD2 (6 bases). Germline V gene data show CDR1 as MNHNY and CDR2 as SVGAGI (reference sequence). V lost 2 bases to trimming and J lost 4 bases, with 10 bases between them. The CDR3 totals 14 residues. CDR3 protein: CASSYGGTADTQYF. In DNA form, the CDR3 reads TGTGCCAGCAGTTACGGTGGGACTGCAGATACGCAGTATTTT.

The chain combines TRBV6-5 with TRBJ1-2; 10 bases agree with TRBD1. J was trimmed by 4 bases and V by 6 bases; bases with no gene match: 2. The CDR3 length is 13 residues. Germline CDR1 and CDR2: MNHEY and SVGAGI. The CDR3 sequence is CASRRDRGYGYTF. The DNA for the CDR3 is TGTGCCAGCAGGAGGGACAGGGGCTATGGCTACACCTTC.

This clone was detected once. This chain uses TRBV15 with TRBJ2-2; 8 bases match TRBD1. Losses at the gene ends were 2 bases for V and 1 base for J; bases not matched to a gene: 6. CDR1 is LNHNV, CDR2 YYDKDF, per germline (reference sequence). The CDR3 consists of 17 residues. The CDR3 region is CATSRNAGGKNTGELFF. The CDR3 coding sequence is TGTGCCACCAGCAGAAATGCAGGGGGCAAGAACACCGGGGAGCTGTTTTTT.